This paragraph reports one T cell receptor beta chain. This sample was included in a study of blood T cell repertoires in COVID-19. The wider study: COVID-19 samples, acute and convalescent, were from the United States, Italy and Spain. PBMCs, B-cell-depleted T cells, or T cells provided the cDNA or gDNA that made up the material.

Trimming cost V 1 base and J 1 base, with 7 bases left between them. The CDR3 consists of 14 residues. Looked up from germline, CDR1 is SGHNT and CDR2 is YYREEE (reference sequence). Sequencing was performed with immunoSEQ multiplex PCR; in TCRdb, only in-frame clones are kept and a portion is missing. The profile shows about 480,000 clones, roughly 90% of them singletons. Material for sequencing was PBMCs or T cells enriched from blood (not recorded which). This sequence was found in a woman aged 40 to 55 who had recovered from COVID-19. The V call is TRBV5-4, the J call TRBJ2-3, with D unclear. The chain's CDR3 is CASSLKAGTDTQYF. The CDR3 DNA sequence: TGTGCCAGCAGCTTGAAAGCCGGCACAGATACGCAGTATTTT.